This is a list of T cell receptor beta chains from one sample in a study of CD8 T cells in ankylosing spondylitis. From the 5' RACE reads, TCRdb called clonotypes with MiXCR, one entry per CDR3 protein. This sample carries about 840,000 distinct CDR3 sequences, over 9.5% of them seen once, and the ten largest clones take about 0.49%. Sequenced sample: blood, either unsorted or a sorted T cell fraction (not recorded which). Source of these receptors: a male donor with ankylosing spondylitis. The CDR3 runs from the conserved cysteine through the conserved F or W. The D gene is left open where the match is weak. Some rows have no size entry. The others give once, few or many, or a class for an expanded clone.

>NA|TRBV20-1|TRBJ2-5|few
TGCAGTGCCATTGCCCGGGGGACCTTTCTCGAGACCCAGTACTTC
CSAIARGTFLETQYF
>NA|TRBV18|TRBJ2-7|few
TGTGCCAGCTCACCACCTTCGGGTCTTGTTTACTTC
CASSPPSGLVYF
>NA|TRBV10-3|TRBJ2-6|few
TGTGCCATCAGCCAGCGTACGGACTCTGGGGCCAACGTCCTGACTTTC
CAISQRTDSGANVLTF
>NA|TRBV7-2|TRBJ2-3|NA
TGTGCCAGCAGCTTACGGCGGGGAAGATATACGCAGTATTTT
CASSLRRGRYTQYF
>NA|TRBV20-1|TRBJ2-1|NA
TGCAGTGAGAAGGGATCCGGACAGTCCAATGAGCAGTTCTTC
CSEKGSGQSNEQFF
>NA|TRBV12-3/TRBV12-4|TRBJ1-2|few
TGTGCCAGCAGCTACTACAATTCAGGGATTGAGGGCTACACCTTC
CASSYYNSGIEGYTF
>TRBD2|TRBV27|TRBJ2-1|few
TGTGCCAGCAGTTCCAAGGGACTAGCGGGCCCTCCCGCGTCTCATGAGCAGTTCTTC
CASSSKGLAGPPASHEQFF
>TRBD2|TRBV24-1|TRBJ2-1|NA
TGTGCCACCGGAGGGCGGGGGAGCAATGAGCAGTTCTTC
CATGGRGSNEQFF
>TRBD1|TRBV30|TRBJ1-6|NA
TGTGCCTGGAATGTGGGGACAGGGACCTTCACCCTCCACTTT
CAWNVGTGTFTLHF
>NA|TRBV7-2|TRBJ1-2|NA
TGTGCCAGCAGCTTTGGTTACGACTATGGCTACACCTTC
CASSFGYDYGYTF
>NA|TRBV27|TRBJ2-1|NA
TGTGCCAGCAGACGTCAGGGGTATGGCAATGAGCAGTTCTTC
CASRRQGYGNEQFF
>NA|TRBV3-1|TRBJ2-1|NA
TGTGCCAGCAGCCGATTACCAGGGTACAGTGAGCAGTTCTTC
CASSRLPGYSEQFF
>TRBD1|TRBV12-3/TRBV12-4|TRBJ2-5|NA
TGTGCCAGCAGTGAAACCTGGACAGGGGGTTCAGAGACCCAGTACTTC
CASSETWTGGSETQYF
>NA|TRBV5-1|TRBJ2-7|NA
TGCGCCAGCAGCTTTGGCCAGCTTTACGAGCAGTACTTC
CASSFGQLYEQYF
>TRBD2|TRBV20-1|TRBJ2-1|NA
TGCAGTGCTAGAGTAGGGGGAAGCGGGGGGCATGTCTACAATGAGCAGTTCTTC
CSARVGGSGGHVYNEQFF
>NA|TRBV12-3/TRBV12-4|TRBJ1-5|few
TGTGCCAGCAGTATATCAGGGGTAGGACAGCCCCAGCATTTT
CASSISGVGQPQHF
>NA|TRBV7-2|TRBJ2-7|NA
TGTGCCAGCAGCCCCCTCGGAGGGTCGGGGGAGCAGTACTTC
CASSPLGGSGEQYF
>NA|TRBV12-3/TRBV12-4|TRBJ2-2|few
TGTGCCAGCACCAGGGAGATTGGGGAGCTGTTTTTT
CASTREIGELFF
>TRBD2|TRBV20-1|TRBJ2-1|few
TGCAGTGCTTCCTCACTAGCGGAGCTACTCAATGAGCAGTTCTTC
CSASSLAELLNEQFF
>TRBD1|TRBV28|TRBJ2-7|few
TGTGCCAGCAGTTTAACCGGGACAGAGGACGAGCAGTACTTC
CASSLTGTEDEQYF
>NA|TRBV20-1|TRBJ2-7|NA
TGCAGTGCTAGAGTTGGGACTGGAACCTACGAGCAGTACTTC
CSARVGTGTYEQYF
>NA|TRBV29-1|TRBJ2-5|many
TGCAGCGTTGAACCCCGAGGGAGCCAAGAGACCCAGTACTTC
CSVEPRGSQETQYF
>NA|TRBV20-1|TRBJ2-1|few
TGCAGTGCTAGCCCTAGCGCCCACTACAATGAGCAGTTCTTC
CSASPSAHYNEQFF
>TRBD1|TRBV10-3|TRBJ1-5|many
TGTGCCATCAGTGAAGGACAGGGAGTAAAGTCCCAGCATTTT
CAISEGQGVKSQHF
>NA|TRBV4-3|TRBJ2-1|NA
TGCGCCAGCAGTCGGTTCGGAAGCTCCTACAATGAGCAGTTCTTC
CASSRFGSSYNEQFF
>TRBD2|TRBV11-2|TRBJ2-2|NA
TGTGCCAGCAGCTTACAAGCGGGAGAGTCATTCACCGGGGAGCTGTTTTTT
CASSLQAGESFTGELFF
>TRBD2|TRBV6-1|TRBJ2-2|few
TGTGCCAGCAGCGTGCGGGGGGCCGGTACCGGGGAGCTGTTTTTT
CASSVRGAGTGELFF
>NA|TRBV2|TRBJ1-1|few
TGTGCCAGCAGTGGGAGCAGGGGCACTGAAGCTTTCTTT
CASSGSRGTEAFF
>NA|TRBV20-1|TRBJ1-1|few
TGCAGTGCTCTGAAGGACAGGAACACTGAAGCTTTCTTT
CSALKDRNTEAFF
>TRBD1|TRBV7-9|TRBJ2-1|NA
TGTGCCAGCAGCCAGGGGGTCCTCTGCAATGAGCAGTTCTTC
CASSQGVLCNEQFF
>NA|TRBV7-8|TRBJ2-4|many
TGTGCCAGCAGCTTAGCGGGGGGAGACATTCAGTACTTC
CASSLAGGDIQYF